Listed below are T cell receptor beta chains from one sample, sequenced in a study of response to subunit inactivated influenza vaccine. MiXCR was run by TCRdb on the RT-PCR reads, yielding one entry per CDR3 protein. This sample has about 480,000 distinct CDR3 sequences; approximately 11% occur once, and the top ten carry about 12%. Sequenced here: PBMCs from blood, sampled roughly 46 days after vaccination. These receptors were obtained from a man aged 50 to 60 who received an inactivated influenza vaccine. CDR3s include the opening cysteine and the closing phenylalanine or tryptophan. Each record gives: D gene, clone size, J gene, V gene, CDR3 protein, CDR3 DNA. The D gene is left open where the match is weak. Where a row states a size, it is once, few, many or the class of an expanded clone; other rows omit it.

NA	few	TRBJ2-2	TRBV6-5	CASAYGLRGLNTGELFF	TGTGCCAGCGCTTACGGACTTAGGGGATTGAACACCGGGGAGCTGTTTTTT
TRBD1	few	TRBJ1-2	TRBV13	CASSSRTGYNYGYTF	TGTGCCAGCAGCTCCCGGACAGGGTATAACTATGGCTACACCTTC
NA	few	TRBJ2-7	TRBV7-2	CASSLAELYYEQYF	TGTGCCAGCAGCTTAGCGGAACTCTACTACGAGCAGTACTTC
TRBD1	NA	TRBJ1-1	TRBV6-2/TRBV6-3	CASSYWPGTGGLTEAFF	TGTGCCAGCAGTTACTGGCCCGGGACAGGGGGTCTCACTGAAGCTTTCTTT
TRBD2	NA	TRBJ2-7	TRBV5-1	CASSRAAGGSYEQYF	TGCGCCAGCAGCCGGGCGGCGGGGGGGTCCTACGAGCAGTACTTC
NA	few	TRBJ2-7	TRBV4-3	CASSQFRTSAYEQYF	TGCGCCAGCAGCCAATTCCGGACATCAGCCTACGAGCAGTACTTC
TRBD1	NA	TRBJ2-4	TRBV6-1	CASSGTGTGDQYF	TGTGCCAGCAGCGGGACAGGGACGGGAGATCAGTACTTC
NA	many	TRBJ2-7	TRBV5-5	CASSRAHTYEQYF	TGTGCCAGCAGCCGCGCACACACCTACGAGCAGTACTTC
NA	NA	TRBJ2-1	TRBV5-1	CASSLASLGASSYNEQFF	TGCGCCAGCAGCTTGGCCAGTCTCGGGGCGAGCTCCTACAATGAGCAGTTCTTC
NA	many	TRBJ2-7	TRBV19	CASSIRQFYEQYF	TGTGCCAGTAGTATACGACAGTTCTACGAGCAGTACTTC
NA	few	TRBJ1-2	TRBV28	CASSLPGTDFYGYTF	TGTGCCAGCAGTTTACCCGGGACCGATTTTTATGGCTACACCTTC
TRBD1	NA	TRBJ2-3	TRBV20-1	CSARDLRDRGSTDTQYF	TGCAGTGCTAGAGATCTCCGGGACAGGGGAAGCACAGATACGCAGTATTTT
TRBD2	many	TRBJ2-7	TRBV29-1	CSGGLAGGHEQYF	TGCAGCGGCGGACTAGCGGGAGGTCACGAGCAGTACTTC
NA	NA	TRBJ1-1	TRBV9	CASTKEGSANTEAFF	TGTGCCAGCACTAAGGAAGGTTCAGCGAACACTGAAGCTTTCTTT
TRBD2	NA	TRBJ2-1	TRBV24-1	CATSALLAGGDEQFF	TGTGCCACCAGTGCCCTCCTAGCGGGAGGAGATGAGCAGTTCTTC
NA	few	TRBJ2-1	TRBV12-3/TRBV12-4	CASSFVLRPSSYNEQFF	TGTGCCAGCAGTTTTGTCTTGCGCCCGAGCTCCTACAATGAGCAGTTCTTC